The 29 T cell receptor beta chains below come from one sample, sequenced in a study of shared clonotypes between healthy human individuals. Sequencing was performed with immunoSEQ multiplex PCR; in TCRdb, only in-frame clones are kept and a portion is missing. Here the sample spans 2 million to 2.5 million clones, 90% to 97% being singletons. Sequenced material: naive CD4+ T cells sorted from blood. Subset indicated: CD45RA+ positively selected. The receptors were gathered from a man aged 18-30 years in good health.

This rearrangement joins TRBV18 to TRBJ2-1; TRBD2 matches at 11 bases. V dropped 1 base and J dropped 5; count of bases not matched to a gene: 4. The CDR3 loop spans 16 amino acids. Germline CDR1 is KGHSH and CDR2 is LQKENI. CDR3 region: CASSPLGTSGDNEQFF. CDR3 DNA sequence: TGTGCCAGCTCACCACTCGGGACTAGCGGTGACAATGAGCAGTTCTTC.

The chain carries TRBV5-4 and TRBJ2-7; D may be TRBD2 (5 bases). Trimming pared 2 bases from V and 5 bases from J, leaving 14 bases between. The CDR3 length is 14 residues. CDR1 and CDR2 from the germline V gene are SGHNT and YYREEE (reference sequence). CDR3 DNA: TGTGCCAGCAGCTTAGCGGCTCAGAGGAACGAGCAGTACTTC. Its protein product is CASSLAAQRNEQYF.

The chain combines TRBV19 with TRBJ2-2, with D perhaps TRBD1 or TRBD2 (5 bases each). The germline V gene has CDR1 LNHDA and CDR2 SQIVND (reference sequence). The CDR3 runs 15 residues. V lost 3 bases to trimming and J lost 7 bases, with 15 bases between them. The CDR3: CASSIGQGAVGELFF. The DNA for the CDR3 is TGTGCCAGTAGTATTGGGCAGGGAGCGGTCGGGGAGCTGTTTTTT.

The chain employs TRBV18 and TRBJ2-3, with D hard to call. V was trimmed by 3 bases and J by 1 base, leaving 8 bases between them. CDR1 is KGHSH, CDR2 LQKENI, per germline. The CDR3 contains 14 residues. The CDR3 bases are TGTGCCAGCTCACCGGGCGGACGCACAGATACGCAGTATTTT. Its protein product is CASSPGGRTDTQYF.

On this clone: Mismatch with germline at one junction end may stem from a read error. This sequence joins TRBV7-7 and TRBJ2-3, with TRBD2 identical over 11 bases. Looked up from germline, CDR1 is SSHAT and CDR2 is FNYEAQ (reference sequence). The length of the CDR3 is 16 residues. DNA for the CDR3: TGTGCTAGCAGCTCTGAACTAGCGGGGGTGGGCTCTACGCAGTATTTT. Translated: CASSSELAGVGSTQYF.

This chain links TRBV2 with TRBJ2-7; 8 bases line up with TRBD2. The CDR3 spans 15 residues. Germline values: CDR1 SNHLY, CDR2 FYNNEI. The V gene end was trimmed by 4 bases and the J gene end by 5 bases; junction bases not matched to a gene: 10. The CDR3 is CASSVFSGELNEQYF. CDR3 DNA sequence: TGTGCCAGCAGTGTATTTAGCGGGGAATTGAACGAGCAGTACTTC. Looking up the rest from reference TRBV2 and TRBJ2-7 gives the full variable domain: EPEVTQTPSHQVTQMGQEVILRCVPISNHLYFYWYRQILGQKVEFLVSFYNNEISEKSEIFDDQFSVERPDGSNFTLKIRSTKLEDSAMYFCASSVFSGELNEQYFGPGTRLTVT.

V gene TRBV5-4 combines with J gene TRBJ2-2; D remains ambiguous. Germline V CDR1 and CDR2: SGHNT, YYREEE (reference sequence). The CDR3 totals 15 residues. V was trimmed by 5 bases and J by 0 bases, leaving 11 bases between them. The CDR3, as DNA: TGTGCCAGCAGTGGCCGGGCCTCGAACACCGGGGAGCTGTTTTTT. It yields the protein CASSGRASNTGELFF.

J is TRBJ2-5 and V is TRBV6-5; D is unclear. This CDR3 has 15 residues. Germline assignment: CDR1 MNHEY and CDR2 SVGAGI. V lost 0 bases to trimming and J lost 2 bases, with 10 bases between them. CDR3 protein: CASSYSNRQQETQYF. The CDR3 region has the DNA TGTGCCAGCAGTTACTCGAACCGCCAGCAAGAGACCCAGTACTTC.

This clone has more than one count but fewer than ten. This chain joins TRBV30 and TRBJ1-1; 7 bases are shared with TRBD1. V trimming: 3 bases; J trimming: 6 bases; junction bases outside the gene matches: 4. The V gene's germline CDR1 is GTSNPN and CDR2 SVGIG (reference sequence). This CDR3 spans 12 amino acids. This CDR3 is CAWRTGSPEAFF. CDR3 nucleotide sequence: TGTGCCTGGAGGACAGGGTCCCCTGAAGCTTTCTTT.

The rearrangement joins TRBV23-1 to TRBJ1-2, with 7 nucleotides matching TRBD1. TRBV23-1 carries the ORF label, with uncertain function. The CDR3 is made up of 15 amino acids. V shed 3 bases, J shed 4 bases, and the junction held 8 bases outside the gene matches. CDR3 in amino acids: CASSHQTGRSYGYTF. CDR3 DNA sequence: TGCGCCAGCAGTCATCAGACAGGGAGGTCCTATGGCTACACCTTC.

The chain is built from TRBV5-1 and TRBJ1-1, with no clear D. CDR3 length: 13 residues. Germline loops: CDR1 SGHRS, CDR2 YFSETQ. Trimming removed 0 bases from V and 4 bases from J, with 7 bases in between. The CDR3 nucleotides read TGCGCCAGCAGCTTGGCTTCGGGCACTGAAGCTTTCTTT. This gives the protein CASSLASGTEAFF.

The genes are TRBV6-1 and TRBJ1-6; the D gene is possibly TRBD1 (5 bases). Germline values: CDR1 MNHNS, CDR2 SASEGT. Trimming left V 3 bases short and J 0 bases short, with 9 bases between. The CDR3 length is 16 residues. This CDR3 is CASSDRDGSYNSPLHF. The CDR3 nucleotides read TGTGCCAGCAGTGACCGGGACGGCTCCTATAATTCACCCCTCCACTTT.

This sequence joins TRBV15 and TRBJ1-4; the match to TRBD1 covers 10 bases. The V and J ends lost 1 base and 7 bases, in that order; junction bases with no gene match: 6. Germline assignment: CDR1 LNHNV and CDR2 YYDKDF (reference sequence). This CDR3 has 16 amino acids. The CDR3 sequence is CATSRVPGTGVEKLFF. The CDR3, as DNA: TGTGCCACCAGCAGAGTTCCCGGGACAGGGGTTGAAAAACTGTTTTTT.

CDR3 sequence (DNA): TGTGCCAGCAGCTTAAGGGGGACAAAAAAAGATGGCTACACCTTC. Protein sequence: CASSLRGTKKDGYTF. V gene TRBV7-9 combines with J gene TRBJ1-2, with D perhaps matching TRBD1 (6 bases). V gave up 2 bases and J gave up 6 bases, with 16 bases separating them. CDR1 and CDR2 from the germline V gene are SEHNR and FQNEAQ (reference sequence). The CDR3 has 15 residues.

The chain links TRBV5-1 to TRBJ2-3; D ambiguous. The CDR3 has 14 residues. Germline CDR1 SGHRS, CDR2 YFSETQ. With 0 bases removed from V and 3 bases from J, the gap between germline ends came to 8 bases. Here the CDR3 DNA reads TGCGCCAGCAGCTTGGATTTGAGAACAGATACGCAGTATTTT. The encoded protein is CASSLDLRTDTQYF.

The chain employs TRBV30 and TRBJ2-2, with D perhaps being TRBD1 or TRBD2 (5 bases each). V dropped 2 bases and J dropped 8 bases, with 15 bases sitting between them. The CDR3 consists of 14 residues. CDR1 is GTSNPN, CDR2 SVGIG, per germline (reference sequence). CDR3 nucleotide sequence: TGTGCCTGGAGTACCTCCTTATGGGGGGGGGAGCTGTTTTTT. This sequence encodes CAWSTSLWGGELFF. Complete variable domain (other parts from reference TRBV30 and TRBJ2-2): SQTIHQWPATLVQPVGSPLSLECTVEGTSNPNLYWYRQAAGRGLQLLFYSVGIGQISSEVPQNLSASRPQDRQFILSSKKLLLSDSGFYLCAWSTSLWGGELFFGEGSRLTVL.

V is TRBV5-4 and J is TRBJ2-4; the D call may be TRBD1 or TRBD2 (5 bases each). The CDR3 length is 14 residues. The germline CDR1 and CDR2 sequences are SGHNT and YYREEE (reference sequence). The V end lost 4 bases, the J end lost 6 bases, and 14 bases lay between the germline ends. The CDR3 loop is CASSPFLGTNIQYF. CDR3 bases: TGTGCCAGCAGCCCTTTTTTGGGGACAAACATTCAGTACTTC. The full variable domain, with the rest looked up from reference TRBV5-4 and TRBJ2-4, is ETGVTQSPTHLIKTRGQQVTLRCSSQSGHNTVSWYQQALGQGPQFIFQYYREEENGRGNFPPRFSGLQFPNYSSELNVNALELDDSALYLCASSPFLGTNIQYFGAGTRLSVL.

This chain joins TRBV2 and TRBJ2-2; the D is unclear. V lost 4 bases, J lost 4 bases, and 10 bases lay in between. Looked up from germline, CDR1 is SNHLY and CDR2 is FYNNEI. CDR3 length equals 14 residues. The CDR3 DNA reads TGTGCCAGCAGTGTTCGTCGGGCCACCGGGGAGCTGTTTTTT. This translates into CASSVRRATGELFF.

A single count supports this clone. The chain is built from TRBV10-3 and TRBJ1-2; D remains unclear. The CDR3 loop spans 13 amino acids. Looked up from germline, CDR1 is ENHRY and CDR2 is SYGVKD. Trimming pared 2 bases from V and 4 bases from J, leaving 8 bases between. Here the CDR3 DNA reads TGTGCCATCAGTGAGGGGTGGCTCTATGGCTACACCTTC. It translates to CAISEGWLYGYTF.

V gene TRBV30 combines with J gene TRBJ2-5; a possible D gene is TRBD1 (7 bases). The ends were cut back, 5 bases at V and 2 bases at J, with 15 bases in the middle. The CDR3 runs to 14 residues. CDR1 and CDR2 from the germline V gene are GTSNPN and SVGIG (reference sequence). The CDR3 loop reads CAWRQPGGQETQYF. CDR3 in DNA: TGTGCCTGGCGCCAGCCAGGGGGGCAAGAGACCCAGTACTTC.

A note on this clone: Distinct nucleotide sequences in the sample also encode this CDR3. This chain connects TRBV6-1 to TRBJ1-2, with D tentatively TRBD1 (5 bases). Germline assignment: CDR1 MNHNS and CDR2 SASEGT. The CDR3 loop spans 14 amino acids. V dropped 3 bases and J dropped 1 base, with 9 bases sitting between them. The CDR3 spells CASSELTVNYGYTF. In DNA form, the CDR3 reads TGTGCCAGCAGTGAGTTGACAGTTAACTATGGCTACACCTTC.

V usage is TRBV5-1 and J usage is TRBJ2-3; 13 nucleotides agree with TRBD2. Germline loops: CDR1 SGHRS, CDR2 YFSETQ. This CDR3 has 20 residues. The V gene end was trimmed by 0 bases and the J gene end by 3 bases; junction bases not matched to a gene: 13. The CDR3 region has the DNA TGCGCCAGCAGCTTGGGGACTAGCGGGGGAGTCCTGGTTAGTACAGATACGCAGTATTTT. Translated, it gives CASSLGTSGGVLVSTDTQYF.

V is TRBV12-5 and J is TRBJ1-5, with a possible D match to TRBD1 (6 bases). CDR3 length: 13 amino acids. Germline V lookup: CDR1 LGHNT, CDR2 FRNRAP. Trimming took 5 bases from V and 5 from J, leaving 10 bases between them. The CDR3 region is CASGVGAYQPQHF. CDR3 sequence (DNA): TGTGCTAGTGGTGTGGGGGCCTATCAGCCCCAGCATTTT.

The V call is TRBV4-3, the J call TRBJ2-5, with a weak D call TRBD2 (5 bases). This CDR3 spans 15 amino acids. The V end lost 1 base, the J end lost 7 bases, and 16 bases lay between the germline ends. The germline V gene has CDR1 LGHNA and CDR2 YSLEER. This CDR3 reads CASSQGTGSEGTQYF. The CDR3 region has the DNA TGCGCCAGCAGCCAAGGAACGGGTAGCGAGGGGACCCAGTACTTC.

The chain couples TRBV11-2 to TRBJ1-6; tentative D call: TRBD1 (5 bases). Germline V CDR1 and CDR2: SGHAT, FQNNGV. The CDR3 extends over 14 amino acids. Between the trimmed V and J ends, which lost 1 base and 9 bases, there was a span of 10 bases. The DNA for the CDR3 is TGTGCCAGCAGCTTAGTGCCAGGGCGTTCACCCCTCCACTTT. It codes for CASSLVPGRSPLHF.

The chain uses TRBV6-6 and TRBJ1-5; D is unresolved. Per germline, CDR1 MNHNY and CDR2 SVGAGI (reference sequence). CDR3 length: 11 amino acids. V dropped 5 bases and J dropped 11 bases, with 10 bases sitting between them. CDR3 in amino acids: CASSNQISQHF. As DNA, the CDR3 is TGTGCCAGCAGTAACCAAATATCCCAGCATTTT.

The CDR3 region has the DNA TGTGCCAGCAGTCAATTGGACAGGGAGGTTAATGGCTACACCTTC. Translation gives CASSQLDREVNGYTF. V gene TRBV28 combines with J gene TRBJ1-2; TRBD1 aligns across 8 bases. CDR1 is MDHEN and CDR2 is SYDVKM in the germline V gene. The CDR3 loop spans 15 amino acids. The J segment lost 6 bases and the V segment lost 5 bases, leaving 11 bases of the junction unmatched.

The genes are TRBV11-1 and TRBJ1-6, with TRBD1 identical over 7 bases. CDR1 and CDR2 from the germline V gene are SGHAT and FQDESV (reference sequence). CDR3 length: 14 residues. V lost 5 bases to trimming and J lost 5 bases; unmatched junction nucleotides: 3. The DNA of the CDR3 is TGTGCCAGCAGCGTACAGGGGAATAATTCACCCCTCCACTTT. Its translation is CASSVQGNNSPLHF.

The chain carries TRBV6-1 and TRBJ1-1; possibly TRBD1 for D (6 bases). Germline loops: CDR1 MNHNS, CDR2 SASEGT. V was cut by 0 bases and J by 6 bases, with 11 bases left in between. This CDR3 comprises 14 residues. CDR3 coding DNA: TGTGCCAGCAGTGAAGCGAACAGGGCGTCTGAAGCTTTCTTT. This translates into CASSEANRASEAFF.